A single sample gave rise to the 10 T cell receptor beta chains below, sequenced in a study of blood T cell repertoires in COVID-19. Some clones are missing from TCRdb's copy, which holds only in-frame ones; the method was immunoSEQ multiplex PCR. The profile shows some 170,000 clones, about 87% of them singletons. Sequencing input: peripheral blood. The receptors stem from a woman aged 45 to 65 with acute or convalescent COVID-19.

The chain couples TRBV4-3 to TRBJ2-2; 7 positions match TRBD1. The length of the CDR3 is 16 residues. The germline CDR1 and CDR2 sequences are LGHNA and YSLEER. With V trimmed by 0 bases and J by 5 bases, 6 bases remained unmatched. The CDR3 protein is CASSQEGQGVTGELFF. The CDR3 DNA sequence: TGCGCCAGCAGCCAAGAGGGGCAGGGGGTAACCGGGGAGCTGTTTTTT.

CDR3 loop: CAWREGRYLVNYGYTF. The DNA of the CDR3 is TGTGCCTGGAGAGAGGGCAGGTACTTAGTTAACTATGGCTACACCTTC. The rearrangement joins TRBV30 to TRBJ1-2, with D uncertain. Germline V gene lookup returns CDR1 GTSNPN and CDR2 SVGIG (reference sequence). The length of the CDR3 is 16 residues. V was shortened by 3 bases and J by 1 base, with 18 bases between the two germline ends.

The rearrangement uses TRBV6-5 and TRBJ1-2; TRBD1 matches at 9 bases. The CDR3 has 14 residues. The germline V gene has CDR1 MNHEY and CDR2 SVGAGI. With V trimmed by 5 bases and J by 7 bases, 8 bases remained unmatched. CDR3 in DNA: TGTGCCAGCAGTCGAGACAGGGGGTTCGGTGGCTACACCTTC. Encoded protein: CASSRDRGFGGYTF.

CDR3 DNA: TGTGCCAGCAGCTTGGATGGACTCCCGTATGGCTACACCTTC. This codes for CASSLDGLPYGYTF. This rearrangement joins TRBV5-6 to TRBJ1-2; D is undetermined. The CDR3 has 14 residues. V gave up 0 bases and J gave up 5 bases, with 11 bases separating them. Germline assignment: CDR1 SGHDT and CDR2 YYEEEE. Full variable domain (missing parts from reference TRBV5-6 and TRBJ1-2): DAGVTQSPTHLIKTRGQQVTLRCSPKSGHDTVSWYQQALGQGPQFIFQYYEEEERQRGNFPDRFSGHQFPNYSSELNVNALLLGDSALYLCASSLDGLPYGYTFGSGTRLTVV.

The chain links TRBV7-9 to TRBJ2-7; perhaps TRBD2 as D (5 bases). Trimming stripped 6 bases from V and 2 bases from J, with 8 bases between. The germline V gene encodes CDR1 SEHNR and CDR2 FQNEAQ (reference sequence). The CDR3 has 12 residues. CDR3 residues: CASREGTYEQYF. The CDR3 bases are TGTGCCAGCAGAGAGGGCACCTACGAGCAGTACTTC.

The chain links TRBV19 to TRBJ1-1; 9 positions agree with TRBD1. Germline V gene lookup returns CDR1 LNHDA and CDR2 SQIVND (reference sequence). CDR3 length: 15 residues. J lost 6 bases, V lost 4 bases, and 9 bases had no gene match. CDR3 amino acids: CASSRDRDRASEAFF. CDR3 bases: TGTGCCAGTAGTAGAGACCGGGACAGGGCTTCTGAAGCTTTCTTT.

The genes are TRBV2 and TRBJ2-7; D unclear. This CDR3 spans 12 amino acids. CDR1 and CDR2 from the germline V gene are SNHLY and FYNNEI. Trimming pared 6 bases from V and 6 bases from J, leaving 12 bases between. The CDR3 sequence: CASSPDRFEQYF. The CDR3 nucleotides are TGTGCCAGCAGCCCTGATCGGTTCGAGCAGTACTTC.

The CDR3 DNA reads TGTGCCAGCGCGCTGAACACTGAAGCTTTCTTT. This encodes CASALNTEAFF. The V call is TRBV5-6, the J call TRBJ1-1; D gene ambiguous. The CDR3 is 11 residues long. Germline V lookup: CDR1 SGHDT, CDR2 YYEEEE. Deletions cut 7 bases from V and 0 bases from J, with 4 bases between.

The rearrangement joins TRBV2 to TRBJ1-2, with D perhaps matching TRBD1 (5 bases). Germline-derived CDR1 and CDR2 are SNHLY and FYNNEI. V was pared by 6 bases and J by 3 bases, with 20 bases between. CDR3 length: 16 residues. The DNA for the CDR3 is TGTGCCAGCAGCCCAGACGGGGGGTATTTCTACTATGGCTACACCTTC. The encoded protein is CASSPDGGYFYYGYTF.

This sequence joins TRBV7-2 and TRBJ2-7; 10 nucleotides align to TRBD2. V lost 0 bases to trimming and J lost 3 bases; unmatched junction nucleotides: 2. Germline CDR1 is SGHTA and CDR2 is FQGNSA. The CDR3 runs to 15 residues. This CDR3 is CASSLAASGSYEQYF. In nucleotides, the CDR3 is TGTGCCAGCAGCTTAGCTGCTAGCGGGAGCTACGAGCAGTACTTC.